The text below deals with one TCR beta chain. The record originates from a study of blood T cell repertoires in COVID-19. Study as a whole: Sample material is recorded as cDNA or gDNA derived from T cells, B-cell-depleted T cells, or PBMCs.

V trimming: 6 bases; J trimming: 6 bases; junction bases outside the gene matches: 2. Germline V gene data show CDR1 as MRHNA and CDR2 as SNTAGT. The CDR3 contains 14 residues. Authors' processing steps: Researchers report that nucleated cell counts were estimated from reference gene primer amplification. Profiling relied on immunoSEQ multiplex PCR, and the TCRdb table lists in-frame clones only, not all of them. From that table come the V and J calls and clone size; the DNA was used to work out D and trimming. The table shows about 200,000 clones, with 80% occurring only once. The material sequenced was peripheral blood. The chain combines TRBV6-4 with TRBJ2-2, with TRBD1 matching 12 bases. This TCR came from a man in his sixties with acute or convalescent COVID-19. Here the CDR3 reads CASRGQGAPGELFF. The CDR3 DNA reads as TGTGCCAGCAGGGGACAGGGGGCCCCCGGGGAGCTGTTTTTT.